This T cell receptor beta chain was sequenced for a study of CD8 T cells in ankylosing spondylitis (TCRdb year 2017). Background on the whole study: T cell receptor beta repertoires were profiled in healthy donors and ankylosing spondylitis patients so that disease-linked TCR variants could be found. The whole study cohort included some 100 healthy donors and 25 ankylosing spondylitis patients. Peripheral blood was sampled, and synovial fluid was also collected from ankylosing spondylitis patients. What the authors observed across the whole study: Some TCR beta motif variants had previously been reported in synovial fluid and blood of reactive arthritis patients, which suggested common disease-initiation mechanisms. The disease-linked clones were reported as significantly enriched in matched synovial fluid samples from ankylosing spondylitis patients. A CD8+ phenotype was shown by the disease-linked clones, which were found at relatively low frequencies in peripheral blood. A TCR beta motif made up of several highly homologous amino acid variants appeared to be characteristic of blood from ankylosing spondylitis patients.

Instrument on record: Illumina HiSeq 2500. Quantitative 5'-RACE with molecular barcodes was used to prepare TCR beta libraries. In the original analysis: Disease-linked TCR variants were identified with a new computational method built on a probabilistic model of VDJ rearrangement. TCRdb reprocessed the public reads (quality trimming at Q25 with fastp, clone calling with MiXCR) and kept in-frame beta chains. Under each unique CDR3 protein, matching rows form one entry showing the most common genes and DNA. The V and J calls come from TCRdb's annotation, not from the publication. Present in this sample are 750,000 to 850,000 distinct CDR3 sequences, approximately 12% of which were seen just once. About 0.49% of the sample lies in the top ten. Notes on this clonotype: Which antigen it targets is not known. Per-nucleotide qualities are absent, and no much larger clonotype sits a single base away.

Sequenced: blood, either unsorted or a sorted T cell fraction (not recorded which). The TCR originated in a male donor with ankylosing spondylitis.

The CDR3 protein: CASSLVGGSTGELFF. DNA sequence: TGTGCCAGCAGCCTGGTGGGGGGCTCTACCGGGGAGCTGTTTTTT. Recombination linked TRBV6-1 to TRBJ2-2; the D segment may tentatively be TRBD1 or TRBD2, each giving 6 matched bases. The CDR3 runs 15 amino acids, cysteine and phenylalanine included. Just the 45-base CDR3 DNA is kept, in frame starting at base 1. According to the germline V gene, CDR1 reads MNHNS and CDR2 reads SASEGT. V loses 6 bases, J loses 5 bases, and the germline ends lie 16 bases apart.